Below are 17 T cell receptor beta chains sequenced from a single sample in a study of Ad26.COV2.S vaccination and SARS-CoV-2 variants. Treatment reported: some 20 received Ad26.COV2.S at low or high dose, single or two shots; about 5 received placebo; per-sample allocation not given. Specimens were obtained on day 63 following the first vaccine or placebo injection. The method was immunoSEQ multiplex PCR; TCRdb's version includes in-frame clones alone and lacks a portion of them. The sample carries 200,000 to 250,000 clones, 70% to 90% recorded once. Sequencing was performed on peripheral blood, taken in a trial of Ad26.COV2.S vaccine versus placebo. All receptors derive from a person between 18 and 60 years old who received the Ad26.COV2.S COVID-19 vaccine or a placebo.

There are a few counts of this clone. Germline is not matched at one junction end, which may reflect a read error. The J gene is TRBJ1-1, the V gene TRBV7-7; unclear D gene. Germline loops: CDR1 SSHAT, CDR2 FNYEAQ (reference sequence). The CDR3 runs 13 residues. CDR3: CASSLQVNTEAFF. CDR3 DNA sequence: TGTGCTAGCAGCTTACAAGTGAACACTGAAGCTTTCTTT.

The chain joins TRBV4-1 to TRBJ1-4; no clear D gene. The CDR3 contains 14 residues. Trimming removed 4 bases at V and 5 bases at J, with 11 bases between. Germline V gene data show CDR1 as MGHRA and CDR2 as YSYEKL. The chain's CDR3 is CASSPRENNEKLFF. The CDR3 DNA sequence: TGCGCCAGCAGCCCAAGGGAAAACAATGAAAAACTGTTTTTT.

The chain combines TRBV19 with TRBJ1-4, with TRBD1 matching over 12 bases. This CDR3 contains 14 residues. From germline, CDR1 is LNHDA and CDR2 SQIVND (reference sequence). The V and J ends lost 4 bases and 8 bases, in that order; junction bases with no gene match: 2. In DNA form, the CDR3 reads TGTGCCAGTAGTACGGGACAGGGGGCAGAAAAACTGTTTTTT. It codes for CASSTGQGAEKLFF.

The chain is built from TRBV25-1 and TRBJ1-1; D is undetermined. The germline V gene encodes CDR1 MGHDK and CDR2 SYGVNS. CDR3 size: 14 residues. Deletions cut 3 bases from V and 10 bases from J, with 18 bases between. This CDR3 reads CASSELRTPGGAFF. CDR3 in DNA: TGTGCCAGCAGTGAGCTCCGGACTCCGGGAGGAGCTTTCTTT.

This chain connects TRBV4-3 to TRBJ1-1, with a possible D match to TRBD1 (5 bases). Per the germline V gene, CDR1 is LGHNA and CDR2 is YSLEER. This CDR3 contains 14 residues. Trimming shortened V by 8 bases and J by 6 bases, and 19 bases separated the two germline ends. The DNA of the CDR3 is TGCGCCAGCGCCGCCCAGCCAGGGTCCGCTGAAGCTTTCTTT. It codes for CASAAQPGSAEAFF.

The rearrangement joins TRBV7-9 to TRBJ2-2; D gene unclear. Germline loops: CDR1 SEHNR, CDR2 FQNEAQ (reference sequence). The CDR3 sequence is 14 residues long. V lost 1 base and J lost 4, with 7 bases in between. For the CDR3, the DNA is TGTGCCAGCAGCTTAGACAGTCTCACCGGGGAGCTGTTTTTT. This gives the protein CASSLDSLTGELFF.

This chain uses TRBV6-2 or TRBV6-3 with TRBJ2-4; D ambiguous. V was trimmed by 4 bases and J by 7 bases, leaving 14 bases between them. The CDR3 length is 14 residues. The germline V gene encodes CDR1 MNHEY and CDR2 SVGEGT. The CDR3 region is CASSSVVDMNIQYF. The CDR3 DNA sequence: TGTGCCAGCAGTTCGGTAGTAGATATGAACATTCAGTACTTC.

The chain combines TRBV6-5 with TRBJ1-1; D gene uncertain. Trimming shortened V by 0 bases and J by 4 bases, and 9 bases separated the two germline ends. The CDR3 loop spans 14 amino acids. Germline V gene sequence: CDR1 MNHEY, CDR2 SVGAGI. The CDR3 region has the DNA TGTGCCAGCAGTTACTCAGGAGGGTTCACTGAAGCTTTCTTT. Translation gives CASSYSGGFTEAFF.

The chain is built from TRBV18 and TRBJ2-2, with 7 bases identical to TRBD1. The CDR3 runs 15 residues. CDR1 is KGHSH, CDR2 LQKENI, per germline. V lost 3 bases to trimming and J lost 1 base; unmatched junction nucleotides: 2. CDR3 coding DNA: TGTGCCAGCTCACCGGGACAGCAGAACACCGGGGAGCTGTTTTTT. Its translation: CASSPGQQNTGELFF.

The chain's CDR3 is CASSVLRRGGVDTQYF. The CDR3 nucleotides read TGTGCCAGCAGCGTACTCAGGCGGGGGGGAGTAGATACGCAGTATTTT. V gene TRBV9 combines with J gene TRBJ2-3, with 9 bases identical to TRBD2. Germline V gene lookup returns CDR1 SGDLS and CDR2 YYNGEE. Trimming took 1 base from V and 5 from J; bases not matched to a gene: 8. CDR3 length: 16 residues.

The genes are TRBV5-1 and TRBJ1-1; 11 nucleotides match TRBD1. With V trimmed by 1 base and J by 5 bases, 7 bases remained unmatched. The germline V gene has CDR1 SGHRS and CDR2 YFSETQ. The CDR3 is made up of 16 amino acids. CDR3 in DNA: TGCGCCAGCAGCTTGTTGGCCGGGACAGGGGGTACTGAAGCTTTCTTT. Its translation is CASSLLAGTGGTEAFF.

This chain uses TRBV24-1 with TRBJ1-1; possible D gene TRBD1, 6 bases. The CDR3 spans 13 residues. The V gene's germline CDR1 is KGHDR and CDR2 SFDVKD. V was shortened by 1 base and J by 5 bases, with 7 bases between the two germline ends. CDR3 protein: CATSDLGGTEAFF. The CDR3 DNA sequence: TGTGCCACCAGTGATTTAGGGGGAACTGAAGCTTTCTTT.

This clone was observed once. The rearrangement joins TRBV6-6 to TRBJ1-5, with 9 bases matching TRBD1. CDR1 MNHNY and CDR2 SVGAGI come from the germline V gene (reference sequence). Germline trimming cut 5 bases from V and 2 bases from J; bases unmatched to any gene: 13. The length of the CDR3 is 18 residues. The CDR3 spells CASSQGQGEWSGNQPQHF. The CDR3 region has the DNA TGTGCCAGCAGTCAGGGACAGGGCGAGTGGAGTGGCAATCAGCCCCAGCATTTT.

The V and J genes are TRBV5-8 and TRBJ2-3; D is uncertain. The CDR3 covers 15 residues. From germline, CDR1 is SGHTS and CDR2 YDEGEE. The ends were cut back, 0 bases at V and 1 base at J, with 9 bases in the middle. CDR3 amino acids: CASSLGRTGTDTQYF. CDR3 in DNA: TGTGCCAGCAGCTTGGGCCGCACAGGCACAGATACGCAGTATTTT.

This rearrangement joins TRBV7-8 to TRBJ1-1; D is unclear. CDR1 and CDR2 from the germline V gene are SGHVS and FQNEAQ. V was clipped by 3 bases and J by 5 bases, with 13 bases between them. The CDR3 runs 14 residues. Here the CDR3 DNA reads TGTGCCAGCAGCTTCCGCCTTTTAAATACTGAAGCTTTCTTT. Translation: CASSFRLLNTEAFF. The variable domain in full, completed from reference TRBV7-8 and TRBJ1-1, reads GAGVSQSPRYKVAKRGQDVALRCDPISGHVSLFWYQQALGQGPEFLTYFQNEAQLDKSGLPSDRFFAERPEGSVSTLKIQRTQQEDSAVYLCASSFRLLNTEAFFGQGTRLTVV.

V usage is TRBV2 and J usage is TRBJ2-2; tentatively, D is TRBD1 (6 bases). Trimming shortened V by 2 bases and J by 1 base, and 11 bases separated the two germline ends. Germline CDR1 SNHLY, CDR2 FYNNEI. The CDR3 is 16 residues long. The CDR3 reads CASSESGTLNTGELFF. DNA for the CDR3: TGTGCCAGCAGTGAATCCGGGACACTGAACACCGGGGAGCTGTTTTTT.

V usage is TRBV9 and J usage is TRBJ2-1; D gene unclear. The CDR3 is 14 amino acids. Germline CDR1 is SGDLS and CDR2 is YYNGEE. The germline V and J ends were trimmed by 4 bases and 8 bases, with 16 bases remaining between them. The CDR3 protein is CASSPHGIFDEQFF. CDR3 nucleotides: TGTGCCAGCAGCCCCCACGGAATATTCGATGAGCAGTTCTTC.